The 15 T cell receptor beta chains listed next were all sequenced from one sample in a study of T-cell memory formation after mild COVID-19. TCRdb redid the calling of the 5' RACE reads with MiXCR, one entry per CDR3 protein. The sample contains fewer than 650,000 distinct CDR3 sequences, about 20% of which appear only once. The source material was PBMCs or a T cell subset sorted from them (not recorded which). Receptors were obtained from an adult woman who had mild COVID-19 (a few samples of this study predate the infection). Cell type and time point are not known.

There are a few counts of this clonotype. This chain joins TRBV7-9 and TRBJ2-2; TRBD1 matches at 9 bases. The CDR3 covers 13 residues. J lost 7 bases, V lost 5 bases, and 2 bases had no gene match. Germline V gene data show CDR1 as SEHNR and CDR2 as FQNEAQ (reference sequence). The CDR3 DNA is TGTGCCAGCAGCGGGACAGGGATCGGGGAGCTGTTTTTT. Its protein product is CASSGTGIGELFF.

This chain links TRBV4-3 with TRBJ2-7; D may match TRBD1 or TRBD2 (6 bases each). Trimming removed 3 bases from V and 1 base from J, with 19 bases in between. The CDR3 totals 17 residues. Germline lookup yields CDR1 LGHNA and CDR2 YSLEER. The DNA for the CDR3 is TGCGCCAGCAGCCACTCGAGAGGGATAGGGGGGTCCTACGAGCAGTACTTC. This encodes CASSHSRGIGGSYEQYF.

This clonotype was seen only a few times. The J gene is TRBJ2-7, the V gene TRBV15; 12 bases line up with TRBD2. This CDR3 contains 16 residues. Germline CDR1 and CDR2: LNHNV and YYDKDF (reference sequence). The V and J ends lost 2 bases and 0 bases, in that order; junction bases with no gene match: 2. The CDR3 DNA reads TGTGCCACCAGCAGACCGACTAGCGGGAGCTCCTACGAGCAGTACTTC. Translation gives CATSRPTSGSSYEQYF.

The chain recombines TRBV5-1 with TRBJ2-1; D is perhaps TRBD2 (6 bases). From germline, CDR1 is SGHRS and CDR2 YFSETQ. The CDR3 length is 15 residues. The V end lost 3 bases, the J end lost 0 bases, and 10 bases lay between the germline ends. DNA of the CDR3: TGCGCCAGCAGCTATGGGGGGTTCTCCTACAATGAGCAGTTCTTC. It codes for CASSYGGFSYNEQFF.

The chain has TRBV29-1 and TRBJ2-5, with 10 bases aligning to TRBD2. CDR3 length: 13 amino acids. V was clipped by 4 bases and J by 2 bases; unmatched bases: 1. Per the germline V gene, CDR1 is SQVTM and CDR2 is ANQGSEA. The DNA of the CDR3 is TGCAGCGTTGGAGCGGGAGGGCAAGAGACCCAGTACTTC. Its protein product is CSVGAGGQETQYF.

The chain couples TRBV7-9 to TRBJ2-1; 11 bases are a match to TRBD2. This CDR3 has 15 residues. With 3 bases clipped from V and 7 bases from J, the junction kept 5 bases outside the gene matches. CDR1 and CDR2 (germline): SEHNR, FQNEAQ (reference sequence). CDR3 protein: CASSLTSGDVNEQFF. CDR3 DNA sequence: TGTGCCAGCAGCTTGACTAGCGGGGATGTTAATGAGCAGTTCTTC.

This chain connects TRBV5-1 to TRBJ2-5; D tentatively fits TRBD1 or TRBD2 (6 bases each). V dropped 0 bases and J dropped 7 bases, with 13 bases sitting between them. The CDR3 totals 14 residues. Germline CDR1 is SGHRS and CDR2 is YFSETQ. In nucleotides, the CDR3 is TGCGCCAGCAGCTTGGATGGGGGGCCGGGGACCCAGTACTTC. Its translation: CASSLDGGPGTQYF.

This chain connects TRBV7-2 to TRBJ2-4; D perhaps matches TRBD1 (6 bases). Trimming took 2 bases from V and 7 from J, leaving 21 bases between them. Germline CDR1 and CDR2: SGHTA and FQGNSA. The length of the CDR3 is 17 residues. The CDR3 nucleotides are TGTGCCAGCAGCTTACAGTACAAGGAGACAGGAAAGAACATTCAGTACTTC. Translated: CASSLQYKETGKNIQYF.

The gene calls are TRBV6-5 and TRBJ2-7; possibly TRBD1 or TRBD2 for D (5 bases each). The CDR3 spans 15 residues. V lost 5 bases, J lost 7 bases, and 21 bases lay in between. In germline, CDR1 is MNHEY, CDR2 SVGAGI. The CDR3, as DNA: TGTGCCAGCAGTAAACCCTCTAGGGGAGCGCGGGAGCAGTACTTC. This sequence encodes CASSKPSRGAREQYF.

The chain links TRBV4-2 to TRBJ1-2; a possible D gene is TRBD1 (5 bases). Germline V gives CDR1 LGHNA, CDR2 YNFKEQ. Deletions cut 1 base from V and 8 bases from J, with 11 bases between. This CDR3 is built from 13 residues. CDR3 loop: CASSQVSGEGYTF. The CDR3 DNA reads TGTGCCAGCAGCCAAGTATCGGGGGAAGGCTACACCTTC.

This clonotype was observed a few times. The V call is TRBV11-2, the J call TRBJ2-1, with D possibly matching TRBD1 (6 bases). The CDR3 has 16 amino acids. With 0 bases removed from V and 8 bases from J, the gap between germline ends came to 17 bases. Per germline, CDR1 SGHAT and CDR2 FQNNGV. CDR3 sequence reads: CASSLDRQTRTDEQFF. The CDR3 DNA sequence: TGTGCCAGCAGCTTAGATCGCCAAACCCGGACAGATGAGCAGTTCTTC.

This clonotype was counted only a few times. The V gene is TRBV2, the J gene TRBJ2-1, with 7 bases matching TRBD1. The CDR3 runs to 13 residues. The germline V gene has CDR1 SNHLY and CDR2 FYNNEI. V dropped 6 bases and J dropped 6; count of bases not matched to a gene: 5. This CDR3 is CASRRGRGNEQFF. The CDR3 nucleotides are TGTGCCAGCAGAAGGGGGCGAGGCAATGAGCAGTTCTTC.

This clonotype was detected a few times. The V and J genes are TRBV9 and TRBJ2-2; 9 bases map to TRBD2. From germline, CDR1 is SGDLS and CDR2 YYNGEE. V dropped 3 bases and J dropped 7; count of bases not matched to a gene: 4. This CDR3 region has 14 residues. CDR3 DNA sequence: TGTGCCAGCAGCGGCGGGGGGGCTGGCGGGGAGCTGTTTTTT. This codes for CASSGGGAGGELFF.

This clonotype was detected only a few times. The CDR3 DNA is TGCAGTGCTACCCGAGGGGCTGGCACCGGGGAGCTGTTTTTT. This translates into CSATRGAGTGELFF. The V and J genes are TRBV20-1 and TRBJ2-2; D is tentatively TRBD1 or TRBD2 (5 bases each). Germline V gene data show CDR1 as DFQATT and CDR2 as SNEGSKA (reference sequence). The length of the CDR3 is 14 residues. V lost 4 bases, J lost 4 bases, and 13 bases lay in between.

The chain uses TRBV25-1 and TRBJ2-3; 12 bases are shared with TRBD1. This CDR3 region has 18 residues. The V and J ends lost 0 bases and 4 bases, in that order; junction bases with no gene match: 8. The germline V gene has CDR1 MGHDK and CDR2 SYGVNS. CDR3 amino acids: CASSEYGGQGAVADTQYF. The CDR3 DNA sequence: TGTGCCAGCAGTGAATACGGGGGACAGGGGGCGGTCGCAGATACGCAGTATTTT.